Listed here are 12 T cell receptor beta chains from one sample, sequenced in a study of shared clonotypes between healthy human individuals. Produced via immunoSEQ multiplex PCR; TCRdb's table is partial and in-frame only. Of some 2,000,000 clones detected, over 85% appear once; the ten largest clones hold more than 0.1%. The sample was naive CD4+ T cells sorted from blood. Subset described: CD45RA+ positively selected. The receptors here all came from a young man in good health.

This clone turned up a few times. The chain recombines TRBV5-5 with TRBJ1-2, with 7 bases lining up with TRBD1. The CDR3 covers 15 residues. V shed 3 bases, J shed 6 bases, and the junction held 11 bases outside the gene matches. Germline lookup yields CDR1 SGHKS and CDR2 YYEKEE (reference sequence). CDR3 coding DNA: TGTGCCAGCAGCTCGATGAGAGGGGGCGGGAATGGCTACACCTTC. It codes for CASSSMRGGGNGYTF.

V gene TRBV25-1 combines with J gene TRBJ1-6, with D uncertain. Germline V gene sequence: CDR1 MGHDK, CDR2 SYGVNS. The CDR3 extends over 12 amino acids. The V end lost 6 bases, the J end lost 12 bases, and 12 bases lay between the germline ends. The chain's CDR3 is CASSAPGLPLHF. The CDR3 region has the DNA TGTGCCAGCAGCGCTCCCGGACTACCCCTCCACTTT. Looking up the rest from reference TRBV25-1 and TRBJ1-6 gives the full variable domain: EADIYQTPRYLVIGTGKKITLECSQTMGHDKMYWYQQDPGMELHLIHYSYGVNSTEKGDLSSESTVSRIRTEHFPLTLESARPSHTSQYLCASSAPGLPLHFGNGTRLTVT.

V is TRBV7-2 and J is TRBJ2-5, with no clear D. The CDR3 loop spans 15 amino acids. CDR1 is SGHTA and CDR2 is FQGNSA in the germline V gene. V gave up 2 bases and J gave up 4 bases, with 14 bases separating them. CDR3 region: CASSLNTGTGETQYF. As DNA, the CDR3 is TGTGCCAGCAGCTTAAATACTGGCACGGGAGAGACCCAGTACTTC. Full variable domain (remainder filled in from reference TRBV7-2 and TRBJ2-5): GAGVSQSPSNKVTEKGKDVELRCDPISGHTALYWYRQSLGQGLEFLIYFQGNSAPDKSGLPSDRFSAERTGGSVSTLTIQRTQQEDSAVYLCASSLNTGTGETQYFGPGTRLLVL.

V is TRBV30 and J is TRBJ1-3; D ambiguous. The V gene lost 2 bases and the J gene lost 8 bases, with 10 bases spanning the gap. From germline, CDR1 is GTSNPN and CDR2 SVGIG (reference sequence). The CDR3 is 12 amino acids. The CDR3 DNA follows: TGTGCCTGGAGTAGAACCCGGGACACCATATATTTT. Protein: CAWSRTRDTIYF.

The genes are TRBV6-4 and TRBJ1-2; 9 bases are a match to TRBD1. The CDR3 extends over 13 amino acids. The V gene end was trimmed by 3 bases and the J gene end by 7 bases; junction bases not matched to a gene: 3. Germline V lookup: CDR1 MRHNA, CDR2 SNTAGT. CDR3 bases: TGTGCCAGCAGTGAGGACAGGGGTGGTGGCTACACCTTC. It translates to CASSEDRGGGYTF.

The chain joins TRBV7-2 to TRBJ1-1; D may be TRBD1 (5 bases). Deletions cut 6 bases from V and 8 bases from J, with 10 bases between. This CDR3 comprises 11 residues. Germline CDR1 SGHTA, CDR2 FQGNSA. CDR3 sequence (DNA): TGTGCCAGCAGTTACCGGGACGAAGCTTTCTTT. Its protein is CASSYRDEAFF.

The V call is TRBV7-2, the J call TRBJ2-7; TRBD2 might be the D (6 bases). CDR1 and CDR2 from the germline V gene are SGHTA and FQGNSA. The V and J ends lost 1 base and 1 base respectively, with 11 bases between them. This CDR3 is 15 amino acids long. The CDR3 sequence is CASSLDVGGSYEQYF. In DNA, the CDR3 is TGTGCCAGCAGCTTAGATGTTGGGGGGTCCTACGAGCAGTACTTC.

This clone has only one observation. Written as DNA, the CDR3 is TGCGCCAGCAGCCCCGTTGGGACAGGCTACTACGAGCAGTACTTC. It specifies CASSPVGTGYYEQYF. This sequence joins TRBV5-1 and TRBJ2-7; 8 bases are shared with TRBD1. The ends lost 4 bases at V and 3 bases at J; junction bases unmatched: 9. The CDR3 has 15 residues. Looked up from germline, CDR1 is SGHRS and CDR2 is YFSETQ.

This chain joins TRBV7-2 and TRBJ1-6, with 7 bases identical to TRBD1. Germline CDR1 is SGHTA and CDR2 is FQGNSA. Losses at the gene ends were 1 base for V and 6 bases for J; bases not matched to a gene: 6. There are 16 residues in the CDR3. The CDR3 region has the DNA TGTGCCAGCAGCTTAGTGACAGGGTTAAGTAATTCACCCCTCCACTTT. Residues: CASSLVTGLSNSPLHF.

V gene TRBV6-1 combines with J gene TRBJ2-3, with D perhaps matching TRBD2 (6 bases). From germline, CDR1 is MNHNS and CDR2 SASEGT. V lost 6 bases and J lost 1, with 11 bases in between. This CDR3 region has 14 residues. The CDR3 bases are TGTGCCAGCAGCGGAGTAGCGGGCACAGATACGCAGTATTTT. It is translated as CASSGVAGTDTQYF.

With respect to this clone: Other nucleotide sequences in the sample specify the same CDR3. As DNA, the CDR3 is TGCGCCAGCAGCCAAGATTCGGCAGGGAGCACAGATACGCAGTATTTT. Translating it yields CASSQDSAGSTDTQYF. The rearrangement links TRBV4-1 to TRBJ2-3, with D perhaps matching TRBD1 (5 bases). Germline V lookup: CDR1 MGHRA, CDR2 YSYEKL. V lost 0 bases and J 0 bases, leaving 10 bases between the germline ends. The CDR3 runs to 16 residues.

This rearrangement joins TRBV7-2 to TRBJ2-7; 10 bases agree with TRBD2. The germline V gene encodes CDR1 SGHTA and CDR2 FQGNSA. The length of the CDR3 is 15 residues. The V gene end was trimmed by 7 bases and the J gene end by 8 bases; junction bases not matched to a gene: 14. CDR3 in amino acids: CASKRALSGRDQQYF. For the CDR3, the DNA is TGTGCCAGCAAAAGGGCACTGAGCGGGAGGGACCAGCAGTACTTC.